One and the same sample provided the 29 T cell receptor beta chains below, sequenced in a study of blood T cell repertoires in COVID-19. Some clones are missing from TCRdb's copy, which holds only in-frame ones; the method was immunoSEQ multiplex PCR. The sample yields approximately 270,000 clones, about four fifths seen once. The specimen sequenced was peripheral blood. Receptors were obtained from a person aged 70 to 85 with COVID-19, enrolled during active disease.

This clone has just a few counts. The chain uses TRBV18 and TRBJ1-4, with 7 bases fitting TRBD1. Trimming at V came to 4 bases and at J to 4 bases, leaving 15 bases not matched to a gene. The CDR3 consists of 18 residues. CDR1 KGHSH and CDR2 LQKENI come from the germline V gene. CDR3: CASSLNRGPAGRNEKLFF. The DNA for the CDR3 is TGTGCCAGCTCACTCAACAGGGGACCCGCCGGCCGTAATGAAAAACTGTTTTTT.

This clone was detected only a few times. The J gene is TRBJ1-5, the V gene TRBV7-8; 7 nucleotides match TRBD1. The germline V gene encodes CDR1 SGHVS and CDR2 FQNEAQ. This CDR3 comprises 14 residues. V lost 4 bases and J lost 2; bases outside the gene matches: 2. CDR3 amino acids: CASSYDRGNQPQHF. DNA of the CDR3: TGTGCCAGCAGCTATGACAGGGGCAATCAGCCCCAGCATTTT. The full variable domain, completed using reference TRBV7-8 and TRBJ1-5, is GAGVSQSPRYKVAKRGQDVALRCDPISGHVSLFWYQQALGQGPEFLTYFQNEAQLDKSGLPSDRFFAERPEGSVSTLKIQRTQQEDSAVYLCASSYDRGNQPQHFGDGTRLSIL.

The rearrangement links TRBV13 to TRBJ2-1; D not resolved. Germline CDR1 is PRHDT and CDR2 is FYEKMQ (reference sequence). The V gene lost 1 base and the J gene lost 8 bases, with 9 bases spanning the gap. CDR3 size: 13 residues. This chain's CDR3 is CASSLDPGHEQFF. CDR3 bases: TGTGCCAGCAGCTTAGACCCAGGTCATGAGCAGTTCTTC.

The chain recombines TRBV6-5 with TRBJ2-7, with a possible D match to TRBD1 (5 bases). The CDR3 runs to 11 residues. With 3 bases removed from V and 11 bases from J, the gap between germline ends came to 11 bases. The germline CDR1 and CDR2 sequences are MNHEY and SVGAGI. In DNA, the CDR3 is TGTGCCAGCAGTTATTCAGGGTCCGAGTACTTC. Encoded protein: CASSYSGSEYF.

The chain recombines TRBV6-2 or TRBV6-3 with TRBJ2-3; perhaps TRBD2 as D (7 bases). This CDR3 has 14 amino acids. CDR1 and CDR2 from the germline V gene are MNHEY and SVGEGT. Trimming left V 2 bases short and J 4 bases short, with 10 bases between. CDR3 amino acids: CASSYGGAPDTQYF. CDR3 bases: TGTGCCAGCAGTTACGGGGGGGCCCCAGATACGCAGTATTTT.

The CDR3 reads CASSLTRVGSPLHF. CDR3 bases: TGTGCCAGCAGCTTAACCAGGGTAGGATCACCCCTCCACTTT. The chain couples TRBV7-3 to TRBJ1-6; TRBD1 might be the D (5 bases). V lost 0 bases to trimming and J lost 10 bases, with 10 bases between them. CDR3 length: 14 residues. Looked up from germline, CDR1 is SGHTA and CDR2 is FQGTGA.

V and J are TRBV7-2 and TRBJ2-2; D might be TRBD2 (6 bases). The CDR3 has 15 residues. Trimming removed 7 bases from V and 1 base from J, with 13 bases in between. CDR1 is SGHTA, CDR2 FQGNSA, per germline. CDR3 bases: TGTGCCAGCAAGCGCGGGGCATTGAACACCGGGGAGCTGTTTTTT. Translation gives CASKRGALNTGELFF.

The CDR3 reads CASSQGERVTEAFF. The CDR3 DNA reads as TGCGCCAGCAGCCAGGGAGAGAGGGTCACTGAAGCTTTCTTT. The chain joins TRBV4-1 to TRBJ1-1; D unclear. CDR3 length: 14 residues. Germline CDR1 is MGHRA and CDR2 is YSYEKL. V was trimmed by 3 bases and J by 4 bases, leaving 12 bases between them.

This clone was picked up one time. The rearrangement links TRBV5-1 to TRBJ1-3, with TRBD1 identical over 8 bases. The CDR3 has 16 residues. Germline values: CDR1 SGHRS, CDR2 YFSETQ. J lost 2 bases, V lost 5 bases, and 9 bases had no gene match. The CDR3 DNA follows: TGCGCCAGCAGTCTACAGGGGGGTTATACTGGAAACACCATATATTTT. It codes for CASSLQGGYTGNTIYF. Looking up the rest from reference TRBV5-1 and TRBJ1-3 gives the full variable domain: KAGVTQTPRYLIKTRGQQVTLSCSPISGHRSVSWYQQTPGQGLQFLFEYFSETQRNKGNFPGRFSGRQFSNSRSEMNVSTLELGDSALYLCASSLQGGYTGNTIYFGEGSWLTVV.

This rearrangement joins TRBV7-2 to TRBJ2-7; 8 bases agree with TRBD2. From germline, CDR1 is SGHTA and CDR2 FQGNSA. Trimming took 1 base from V and 0 from J; bases not matched to a gene: 5. This CDR3 has 16 residues. In DNA form, the CDR3 reads TGTGCCAGCAGCTTAGGGGGTCTAGCGGGCTCCTACGAGCAGTACTTC. This codes for CASSLGGLAGSYEQYF.

This clone was recorded a few times. The genes are TRBV6-6 and TRBJ2-2, with 9 bases lining up with TRBD2. This CDR3 contains 20 residues. The junction had 25 bases not matched to a gene; V was cut back by 6 bases and J by 8 bases. Germline V gene data show CDR1 as MNHNY and CDR2 as SVGAGI (reference sequence). The CDR3 region has the DNA TGTGCCAGCAGCCCGAGGCAGGGTGTCGCTCGGTGGCTAGCGGGGGGGGAGCTGTTTTTT. Its translation is CASSPRQGVARWLAGGELFF.

The DNA of the CDR3 is TGTGCCAGCAGTCCCTCTCGTGCAGGGATTTCTCCCTCACCCCTCCACTTT. This codes for CASSPSRAGISPSPLHF. This chain uses TRBV28 with TRBJ1-6; a weak D match, TRBD1 (5 bases). CDR1 MDHEN and CDR2 SYDVKM come from the germline V gene. The CDR3 covers 17 residues. V was clipped by 5 bases and J by 10 bases, with 24 bases between them.

The V and J genes are TRBV3-1 (or the pseudogene TRBV3-2) and TRBJ2-5, with TRBD2 matching 10 bases. CDR3 length: 14 amino acids. The V and J ends lost 8 bases and 1 base, in that order; junction bases with no gene match: 4. The germline CDR1 and CDR2 sequences are LGHDT and YNNKEL (reference sequence). This CDR3 is CASASGGVQETQYF. Here the CDR3 DNA reads TGTGCCAGCGCAAGCGGGGGGGTCCAAGAGACCCAGTACTTC.

The chain has TRBV28 and TRBJ2-2; tentatively, D is TRBD1 (5 bases). This CDR3 is 15 amino acids long. Deletions cut 7 bases from V and 8 bases from J, with 20 bases between. Germline V gives CDR1 MDHEN, CDR2 SYDVKM. CDR3 residues: CASTSWPQGSGELFF. Here the CDR3 DNA reads TGTGCCAGCACATCCTGGCCCCAGGGATCTGGGGAGCTGTTTTTT.

The chain is built from TRBV11-3 and TRBJ1-1; D is unresolved. Trimming removed 0 bases from V and 9 bases from J, with 11 bases in between. Germline lookup yields CDR1 SGHNT and CDR2 YENEEA. The CDR3 length is 13 residues. CDR3 sequence: CASSLDRNGKAFF. CDR3 coding DNA: TGTGCCAGCAGCTTAGATCGTAACGGGAAAGCTTTCTTT.

The CDR3 protein is CASSLLSGFSYEQYF. As DNA, the CDR3 is TGTGCCAGCAGTTTACTTAGCGGATTCTCCTACGAGCAGTACTTC. The chain couples TRBV6-2 or TRBV6-3 to TRBJ2-7; possible D gene TRBD2, 6 bases. V was cut by 4 bases and J by 0 bases, with 13 bases left in between. CDR3 length: 15 residues. Germline loops: CDR1 MNHEY, CDR2 SVGEGT.

This chain uses TRBV6-1 with TRBJ2-1; D perhaps matches TRBD1 (6 bases). V was clipped by 1 base and J by 8 bases, with 9 bases between them. Germline lookup yields CDR1 MNHNS and CDR2 SASEGT. This CDR3 spans 13 amino acids. The CDR3 DNA reads as TGTGCCAGCAGTGAAGGGGGGCCGGATGAGCAGTTCTTC. As protein: CASSEGGPDEQFF.

CDR3 DNA: TGTGCCAGCAGTACCTCTGCGGGAGAGACAGATACGCAGTATTTT. As protein: CASSTSAGETDTQYF. This chain uses TRBV7-2 with TRBJ2-3; TRBD2 agrees at 7 bases. The CDR3 loop spans 15 amino acids. The germline V gene encodes CDR1 SGHTA and CDR2 FQGNSA. The V and J ends lost 6 bases and 3 bases, in that order; junction bases with no gene match: 9.

The chain has TRBV11-2 and TRBJ2-4; tentative D call: TRBD1 (6 bases). The germline V gene encodes CDR1 SGHAT and CDR2 FQNNGV. This CDR3 spans 14 amino acids. Trimming pared 6 bases from V and 8 bases from J, leaving 17 bases between. The CDR3 bases are TGTGCCAGCAGTTCCCTCCGGACAGCGGACATTCAGTACTTC. This codes for CASSSLRTADIQYF.

V gene TRBV18 combines with J gene TRBJ2-5, with 7 nucleotides matching TRBD1. Unmatched junction bases numbered 2, after V lost 3 bases and J lost 4 bases. The CDR3 runs to 13 residues. Germline V gene sequence: CDR1 KGHSH, CDR2 LQKENI. The CDR3 DNA is TGTGCCAGCTCACCTAGACAGGGAGAGACCCAGTACTTC. As protein: CASSPRQGETQYF. The variable domain in full, with the rest retrieved from reference TRBV18 and TRBJ2-5, is NAGVMQNPRHLVRRRGQEARLRCSPMKGHSHVYWYRQLPEEGLKFMVYLQKENIIDESGMPKERFSAEFPKEGPSILRIQQVVRGDSAAYFCASSPRQGETQYFGPGTRLLVL.

A remark on this clone: In the same sample, other DNA sequences code for this CDR3. The chain joins TRBV6-2 or TRBV6-3 to TRBJ2-7; maybe TRBD2 (6 bases). V lost 6 bases and J 4 bases, leaving 13 bases between the germline ends. Germline V lookup: CDR1 MNHEY, CDR2 SVGEGT. CDR3 length: 13 amino acids. The DNA for the CDR3 is TGTGCCAGCAGCCGAAATGGGGGGTACGAGCAGTACTTC. Its protein product is CASSRNGGYEQYF.

The rearrangement links TRBV5-4 to TRBJ2-1; possible D gene TRBD2, 6 bases. In germline, CDR1 is SGHNT, CDR2 YYREEE (reference sequence). The CDR3 extends over 14 amino acids. The V end lost 2 bases, the J end lost 7 bases, and 13 bases lay between the germline ends. DNA for the CDR3: TGTGCCAGCAGCTTATTTGGTGGGGGGAATGAGCAGTTCTTC. Protein sequence: CASSLFGGGNEQFF.

This sequence joins TRBV6-2 or TRBV6-3 and TRBJ1-2; D is uncertain. The CDR3 runs to 11 residues. Trimming stripped 5 bases from V and 2 bases from J, with 3 bases between. CDR1 is MNHEY and CDR2 is SVGEGT in the germline V gene. This chain's CDR3 is CASSPNYGYTF. The CDR3, as DNA: TGTGCCAGCAGTCCAAACTATGGCTACACCTTC.

The chain carries TRBV28 and TRBJ1-5; 8 nucleotides match TRBD1. J was trimmed by 3 bases and V by 7 bases; bases with no gene match: 5. Germline CDR1 is MDHEN and CDR2 is SYDVKM. This CDR3 contains 14 residues. In DNA, the CDR3 is TGTGCCAGCAAACAGGGGGGAGACAATCAGCCCCAGCATTTT. Amino acids: CASKQGGDNQPQHF.

The chain recombines TRBV5-6 with TRBJ2-3, with TRBD1 identical over 8 bases. V shed 5 bases, J shed 6 bases, and the junction held 11 bases outside the gene matches. Germline V gene data show CDR1 as SGHDT and CDR2 as YYEEEE. CDR3 size: 15 residues. In DNA, the CDR3 is TGTGCCAGCAGTCCCGGGCAGGGGGCGCGGGATACGCAGTATTTT. Amino acid sequence: CASSPGQGARDTQYF. The complete variable domain, with remaining parts taken from reference TRBV5-6 and TRBJ2-3, reads DAGVTQSPTHLIKTRGQQVTLRCSPKSGHDTVSWYQQALGQGPQFIFQYYEEEERQRGNFPDRFSGHQFPNYSSELNVNALLLGDSALYLCASSPGQGARDTQYFGPGTRLTVL.

The chain joins TRBV2 to TRBJ1-1, with 8 bases matching TRBD1. The CDR3 totals 18 residues. V lost 0 bases to trimming and J lost 4 bases; unmatched junction nucleotides: 13. Germline CDR1 reads SNHLY; CDR2 reads FYNNEI. The CDR3 DNA sequence: TGTGCCAGCAGTGAAGCGTCCAGGGGGCAATCTACTGTCACTGAAGCTTTCTTT. The encoded protein is CASSEASRGQSTVTEAFF.

This clone was detected many times. The rearrangement uses TRBV4-3 and TRBJ2-7; TRBD1 aligns across 10 bases. The germline CDR1 and CDR2 sequences are LGHNA and YSLEER. J was trimmed by 4 bases and V by 5 bases; bases with no gene match: 8. There are 15 residues in the CDR3. The CDR3 region has the DNA TGCGCCAGCAGCTTCTCCGGGACAGGGGAATACGAGCAGTACTTC. As protein: CASSFSGTGEYEQYF.

The chain is built from TRBV5-5 and TRBJ1-4; D gene ambiguous. The CDR3 runs to 15 residues. The V and J ends lost 1 base and 3 bases respectively, with 10 bases between them. Germline V gene lookup returns CDR1 SGHKS and CDR2 YYEKEE (reference sequence). CDR3: CASSLLSRANEKLFF. CDR3 coding DNA: TGTGCCAGCAGCTTGTTATCCCGGGCTAATGAAAAACTGTTTTTT.

The chain couples TRBV28 to TRBJ2-5; TRBD2 matches 12 bases. There are 18 residues in the CDR3. V dropped 6 bases and J dropped 2; count of bases not matched to a gene: 13. CDR1 is MDHEN, CDR2 SYDVKM, per germline. The CDR3 is CASSEFLGTSGQQETQYF. In DNA, the CDR3 is TGTGCCAGCAGCGAGTTTCTCGGGACTAGCGGGCAACAAGAGACCCAGTACTTC.